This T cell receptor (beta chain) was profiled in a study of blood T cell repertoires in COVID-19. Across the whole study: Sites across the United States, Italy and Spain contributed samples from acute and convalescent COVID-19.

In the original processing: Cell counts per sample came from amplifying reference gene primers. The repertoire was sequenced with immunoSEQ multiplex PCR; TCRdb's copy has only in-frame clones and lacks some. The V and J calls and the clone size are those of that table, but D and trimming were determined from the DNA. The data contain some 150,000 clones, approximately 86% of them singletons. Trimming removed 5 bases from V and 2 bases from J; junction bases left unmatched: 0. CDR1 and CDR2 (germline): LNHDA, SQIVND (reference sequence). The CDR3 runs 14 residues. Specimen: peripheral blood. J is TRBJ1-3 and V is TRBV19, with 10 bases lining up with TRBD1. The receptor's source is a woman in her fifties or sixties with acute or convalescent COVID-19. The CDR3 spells CASSGTGAGNTIYF. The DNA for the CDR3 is TGTGCCAGTAGTGGGACAGGGGCTGGAAACACCATATATTTT.